This T cell receptor beta chain is drawn from a study of T-cell reconstitution after alpha-beta-depleted transplantation in children. Regarding the study as a whole: In patients about two months after transplant, alpha-beta T cells reportedly arose from several hundred expanded graft clones.

Germline-derived CDR1 and CDR2 are SQVTM and ANQGSEA. The CDR3 sequence is 14 residues long. V was clipped by 4 bases and J by 5 bases, with 15 bases between them. Note on this clonotype: Its antigen is undetermined.

Using unique molecular identifiers, the investigators prepared the TCRbeta library. TCRdb redid the calling of the PCR reads with MiXCR, one entry per CDR3 protein. Of hundreds of thousands of distinct CDR3 sequences listed, approximately 19% are singletons. The chain employs TRBV29-1 and TRBJ1-5, with a tentative D call TRBD1 (6 bases). The input for sequencing was PBMCs, mostly from graft donor cells, taken 360 days after TCRalphabeta/CD19-depleted stem cell transplant. This clonotype was obtained from a male patient between 2 and 9 years old who had a stem cell transplant for acute lymphoblastic leukemia, so the T cells may come from the graft donor. CDR3 in DNA: TGCAGCGTTGTTGTGGACAGCCCAGATCAGCCCCAGCATTTT. Encoded protein: CSVVVDSPDQPQHF.